The rows below give T cell receptor beta chains drawn from one sample of a study of TIL therapy for anti-PD-1-resistant metastatic lung cancer. Clones were read by immunoSEQ multiplex PCR, and TCRdb kept only the in-frame ones, dropping some. The data contain about 12,000 clones, around 58% of them seen just once; the ten biggest clones take up more than 6%. Sequencing was performed on tumor tissue, taken at baseline. Receptors originate from a person between 30 and 80 years old with non-small cell lung cancer. Each CDR3 is given with its conserved first and last residue. The D gene is left open where the match is weak.

>TRBV5-1|TRBJ2-5|TRBD2
CASSSGTSPETQYF
>TRBV4-1|TRBJ2-7|.
CASSQTGHRPYEQYF
>TRBV7-6|TRBJ2-6|TRBD1
CASSPHGQGAAGANVLTF
>TRBV19|TRBJ1-1|.
CASSKGYGGFGTEAFF
>TRBV6-4|TRBJ1-5|.
CASRSLTFRDKEYQPQHF
>TRBV5-1|TRBJ1-6|TRBD1
CASSLTAGQVGSPLHF
>TRBV25-1|TRBJ1-5|TRBD1
CASSEQGSNQPQHF
>TRBV2|TRBJ2-1|.
CASGYYNEQFF
>TRBV6-5|TRBJ1-6|.
CASSTVENSPLHF
>TRBV28|TRBJ2-2|TRBD2
CASSLVSGAGFTGELFF
>TRBV3-1/TRBV3-2|TRBJ1-1|TRBD1
CASSWTGLYTEAFF
>TRBV6-1|TRBJ2-7|TRBD1
CASSEEDRWDEQYF
>TRBV6-1|TRBJ2-1|TRBD2
CASSEPGAGEQFF
>TRBV5-6|TRBJ2-2|.
CASSTGTTNTGELFF
>TRBV5-6|TRBJ1-2|.
CASGPQGGGYTF
>TRBV29-1|TRBJ1-1|.
CSVVDTEAFF
>TRBV28|TRBJ2-6|TRBD2
CASSRLAGKISGAAGVLTF
>TRBV5-1|TRBJ2-2|.
CASSLGGTTGELFF
>TRBV27|TRBJ1-5|TRBD1
CASSSMDRDNQPQHF
>TRBV9|TRBJ1-1|TRBD1
CASSPQLGQPNTEAFF
>TRBV7-9|TRBJ2-7|TRBD1
CASSLLEGGLRGEQYF
>TRBV30|TRBJ1-4|.
CAWSANGGKPFF
>TRBV5-1|TRBJ1-4|TRBD1
CASSLQGMVEKLFF
>TRBV4-1|TRBJ2-3|.
CASSLTSRISDTQYF
>TRBV18|TRBJ2-1|TRBD2
CASGVLAVNNEQFF
>TRBV30|TRBJ2-1|.
CAWGGTSLPQFF
>TRBV28|TRBJ1-1|TRBD1
CASNALDREGTEAFF
>TRBV19|TRBJ1-5|.
CASSPINQPQHF
>TRBV5-1|TRBJ2-3|TRBD2
CASSLGGRARTDTQYF